This T cell receptor beta chain stems from a study of shared T cell receptors in the human thymus. Using immunoSEQ multiplex PCR, the repertoire was profiled, and TCRdb retains in-frame clones only, with some absent. This sample has about 380,000 clones, with approximately 95% found just once. V was trimmed by 3 bases and J by 0 bases, leaving 12 bases between them. The CDR3 runs 16 residues. Per germline, CDR1 SGHTA and CDR2 FQGNSA. The TCR originated in a human donor. J is TRBJ2-1 and V is TRBV7-2; D might be TRBD2 (6 bases). The sequencing sample was made of thymocytes. As DNA, the CDR3 is TGTGCCAGCAGCTTCCGGGACTCCTCCTCCTACAATGAGCAGTTCTTC. It codes for CASSFRDSSSYNEQFF.